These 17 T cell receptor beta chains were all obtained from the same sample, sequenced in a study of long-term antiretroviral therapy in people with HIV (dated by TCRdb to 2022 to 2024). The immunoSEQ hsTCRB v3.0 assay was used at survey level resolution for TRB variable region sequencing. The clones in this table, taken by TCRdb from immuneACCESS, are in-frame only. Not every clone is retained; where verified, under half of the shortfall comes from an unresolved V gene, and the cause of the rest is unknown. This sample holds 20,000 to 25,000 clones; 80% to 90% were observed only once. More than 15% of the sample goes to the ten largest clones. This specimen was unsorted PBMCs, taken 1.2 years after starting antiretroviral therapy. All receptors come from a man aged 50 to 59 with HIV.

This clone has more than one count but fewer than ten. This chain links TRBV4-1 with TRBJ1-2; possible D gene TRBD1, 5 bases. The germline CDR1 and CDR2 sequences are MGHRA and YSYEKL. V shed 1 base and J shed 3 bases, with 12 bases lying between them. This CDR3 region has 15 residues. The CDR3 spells CASSQVRGSHYGYTF. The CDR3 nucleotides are TGCGCCAGCAGCCAAGTTAGGGGAAGTCACTATGGCTACACCTTC.

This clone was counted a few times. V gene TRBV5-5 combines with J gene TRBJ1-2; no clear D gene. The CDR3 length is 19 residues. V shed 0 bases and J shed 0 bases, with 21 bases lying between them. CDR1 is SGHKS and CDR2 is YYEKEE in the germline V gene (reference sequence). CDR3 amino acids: CASSLESFAGPTANYGYTF. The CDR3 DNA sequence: TGTGCCAGCAGCTTGGAAAGCTTCGCAGGCCCAACAGCTAACTATGGCTACACCTTC. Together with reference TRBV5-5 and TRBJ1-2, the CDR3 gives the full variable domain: DAGVTQSPTHLIKTRGQQVTLRCSPISGHKSVSWYQQVLGQGPQFIFQYYEKEERGRGNFPDRFSARQFPNYSSELNVNALLLGDSALYLCASSLESFAGPTANYGYTFGSGTRLTVV.

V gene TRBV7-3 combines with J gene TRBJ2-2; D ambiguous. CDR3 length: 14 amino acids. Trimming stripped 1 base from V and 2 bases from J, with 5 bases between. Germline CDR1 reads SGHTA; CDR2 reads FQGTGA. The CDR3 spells CASSLRENTGELFF. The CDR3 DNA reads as TGTGCCAGCAGCTTAAGGGAAAACACCGGGGAGCTGTTTTTT. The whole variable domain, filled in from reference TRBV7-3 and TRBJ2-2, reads GAGVSQTPSNKVTEKGKYVELRCDPISGHTALYWYRQSLGQGPEFLIYFQGTGAADDSGLPNDRFFAVRPEGSVSTLKIQRTERGDSAVYLCASSLRENTGELFFGEGSRLTVL.

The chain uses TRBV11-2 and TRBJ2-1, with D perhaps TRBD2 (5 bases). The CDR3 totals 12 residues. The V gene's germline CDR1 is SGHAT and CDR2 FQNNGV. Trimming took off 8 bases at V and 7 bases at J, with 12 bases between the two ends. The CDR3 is CASLGVSNEQFF. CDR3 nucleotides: TGTGCCAGCCTCGGGGTTTCTAATGAGCAGTTCTTC. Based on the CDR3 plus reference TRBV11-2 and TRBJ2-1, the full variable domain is EAGVAQSPRYKIIEKRQSVAFWCNPISGHATLYWYQQILGQGPKLLIQFQNNGVVDDSQLPKDRFSAERLKGVDSTLKIQPAKLEDSAVYLCASLGVSNEQFFGPGTRLTVL.

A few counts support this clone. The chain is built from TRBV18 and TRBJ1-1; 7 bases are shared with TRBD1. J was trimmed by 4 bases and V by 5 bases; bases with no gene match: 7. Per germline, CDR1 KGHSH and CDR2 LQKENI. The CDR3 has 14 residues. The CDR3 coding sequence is TGTGCCAGCTCATCCAAGGGGGCTCGCACTGAAGCTTTCTTT. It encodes CASSSKGARTEAFF.

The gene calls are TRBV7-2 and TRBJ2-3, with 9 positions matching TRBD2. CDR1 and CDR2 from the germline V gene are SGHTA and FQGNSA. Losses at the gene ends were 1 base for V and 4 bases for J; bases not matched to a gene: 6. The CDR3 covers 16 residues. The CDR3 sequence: CASSLVAGGVPDTQYF. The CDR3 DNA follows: TGTGCCAGCAGCTTAGTGGCGGGGGGGGTCCCAGATACGCAGTATTTT. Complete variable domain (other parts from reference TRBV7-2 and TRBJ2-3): GAGVSQSPSNKVTEKGKDVELRCDPISGHTALYWYRQSLGQGLEFLIYFQGNSAPDKSGLPSDRFSAERTGGSVSTLTIQRTQQEDSAVYLCASSLVAGGVPDTQYFGPGTRLTVL.

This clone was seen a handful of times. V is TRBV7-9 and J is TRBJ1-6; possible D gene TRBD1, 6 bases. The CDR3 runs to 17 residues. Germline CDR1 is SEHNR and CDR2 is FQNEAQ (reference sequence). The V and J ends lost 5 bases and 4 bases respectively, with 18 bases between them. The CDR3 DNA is TGTGCCAGCAGCGCGGACAGCCTCCTACTTTATAATTCACCCCTCCACTTT. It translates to CASSADSLLLYNSPLHF.

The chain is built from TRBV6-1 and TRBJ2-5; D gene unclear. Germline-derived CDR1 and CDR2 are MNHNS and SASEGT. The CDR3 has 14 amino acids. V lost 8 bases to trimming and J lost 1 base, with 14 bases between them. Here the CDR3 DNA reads TGTGCCAGCTCCCTGGACGGAATCCAAGAGACCCAGTACTTC. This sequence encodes CASSLDGIQETQYF.

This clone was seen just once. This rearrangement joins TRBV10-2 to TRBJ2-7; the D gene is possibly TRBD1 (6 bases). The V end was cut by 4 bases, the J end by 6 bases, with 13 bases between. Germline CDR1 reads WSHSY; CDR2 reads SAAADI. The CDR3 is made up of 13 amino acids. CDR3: CASSAGAGFEQYF. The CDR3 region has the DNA TGCGCCAGCAGTGCAGGGGCTGGTTTCGAGCAGTACTTC.

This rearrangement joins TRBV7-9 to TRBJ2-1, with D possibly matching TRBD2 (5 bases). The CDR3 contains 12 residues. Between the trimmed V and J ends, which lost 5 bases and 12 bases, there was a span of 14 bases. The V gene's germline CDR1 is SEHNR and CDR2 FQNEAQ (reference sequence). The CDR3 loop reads CASSPSGLTQFF. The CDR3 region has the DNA TGTGCCAGCAGCCCCTCCGGACTGACGCAGTTCTTC.

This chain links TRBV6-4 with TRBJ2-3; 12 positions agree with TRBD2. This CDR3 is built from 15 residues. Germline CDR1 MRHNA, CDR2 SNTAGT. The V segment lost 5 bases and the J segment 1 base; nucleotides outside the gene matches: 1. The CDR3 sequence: CASSWTSGGTDTQYF. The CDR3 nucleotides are TGTGCCAGCAGTTGGACTAGCGGGGGCACAGATACGCAGTATTTT.

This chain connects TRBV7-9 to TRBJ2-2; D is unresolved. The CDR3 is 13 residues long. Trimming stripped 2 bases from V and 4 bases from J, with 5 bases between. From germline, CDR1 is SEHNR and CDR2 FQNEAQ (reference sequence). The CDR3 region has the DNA TGTGCCAGCAGCTTAAAACTCACCGGGGAGCTGTTTTTT. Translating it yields CASSLKLTGELFF.

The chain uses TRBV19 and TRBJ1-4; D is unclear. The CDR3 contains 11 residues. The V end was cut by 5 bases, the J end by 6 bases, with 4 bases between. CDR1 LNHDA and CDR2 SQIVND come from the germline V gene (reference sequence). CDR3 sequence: CASSFDEKLFF. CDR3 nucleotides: TGTGCCAGTAGTTTCGATGAAAAACTGTTTTTT. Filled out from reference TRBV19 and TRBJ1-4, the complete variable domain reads DGGITQSPKYLFRKEGQNVTLSCEQNLNHDAMYWYRQDPGQGLRLIYYSQIVNDFQKGDIAEGYSVSREKKESFPLTVTSAQKNPTAFYLCASSFDEKLFFGSGTQLSVL.

CDR3 loop: CATSSGGQGYEQYF. CDR3 in DNA: TGTGCCACCAGCAGCGGGGGACAGGGCTACGAGCAGTACTTC. The V and J genes are TRBV15 and TRBJ2-7; TRBD1 aligns across 9 bases. V was clipped by 3 bases and J by 3 bases; unmatched bases: 3. From germline, CDR1 is LNHNV and CDR2 YYDKDF (reference sequence). The length of the CDR3 is 14 residues.

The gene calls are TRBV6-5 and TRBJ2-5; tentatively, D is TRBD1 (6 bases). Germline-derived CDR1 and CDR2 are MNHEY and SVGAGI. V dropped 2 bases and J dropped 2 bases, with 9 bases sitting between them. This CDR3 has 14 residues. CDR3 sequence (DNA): TGTGCCAGCAGTTACCCCGGACAGCAAGAGACCCAGTACTTC. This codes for CASSYPGQQETQYF.

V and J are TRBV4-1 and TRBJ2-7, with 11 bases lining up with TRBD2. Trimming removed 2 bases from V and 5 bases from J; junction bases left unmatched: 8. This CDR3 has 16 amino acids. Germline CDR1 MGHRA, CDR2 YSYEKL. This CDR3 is CASSQHISGGANEQYF. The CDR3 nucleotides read TGCGCCAGCAGCCAACACATTAGCGGGGGGGCCAACGAGCAGTACTTC.

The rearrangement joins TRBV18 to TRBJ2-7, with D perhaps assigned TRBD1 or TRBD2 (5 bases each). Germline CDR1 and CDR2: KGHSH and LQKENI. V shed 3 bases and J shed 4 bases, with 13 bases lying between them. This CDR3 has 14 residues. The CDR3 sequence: CASSPPGGGYEQYF. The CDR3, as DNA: TGTGCCAGCTCACCTCCAGGTGGGGGTTACGAGCAGTACTTC. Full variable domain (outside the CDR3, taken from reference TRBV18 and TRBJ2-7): NAGVMQNPRHLVRRRGQEARLRCSPMKGHSHVYWYRQLPEEGLKFMVYLQKENIIDESGMPKERFSAEFPKEGPSILRIQQVVRGDSAAYFCASSPPGGGYEQYFGPGTRLTVT.